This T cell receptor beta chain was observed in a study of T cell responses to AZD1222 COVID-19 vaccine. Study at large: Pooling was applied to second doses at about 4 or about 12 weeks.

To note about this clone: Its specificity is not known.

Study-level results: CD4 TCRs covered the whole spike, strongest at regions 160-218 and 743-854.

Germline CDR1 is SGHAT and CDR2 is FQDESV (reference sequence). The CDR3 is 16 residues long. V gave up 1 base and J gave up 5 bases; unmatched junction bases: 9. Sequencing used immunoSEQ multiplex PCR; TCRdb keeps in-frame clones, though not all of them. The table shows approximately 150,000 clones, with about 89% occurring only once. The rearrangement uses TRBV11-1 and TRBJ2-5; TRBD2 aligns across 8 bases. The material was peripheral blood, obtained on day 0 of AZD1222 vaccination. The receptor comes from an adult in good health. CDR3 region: CASSLDPSGSRETQYF. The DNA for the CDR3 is TGTGCCAGCAGCTTAGATCCGAGCGGGAGTCGGGAGACCCAGTACTTC.